This paragraph covers one TCR beta chain sequence. The data derive from a study of CD8 T cells in Susac syndrome. The germline gives CDR1 MGHRA, CDR2 YSYEKL. The CDR3 loop spans 15 amino acids. The V and J ends lost 2 bases and 9 bases respectively, with 17 bases between them. Random hexamers were used to reverse transcribe an amount of 0.5 to 1 ug RNA. One entry per CDR3 protein, called by TCRdb with MiXCR from the immunoSEQ multiplex PCR reads. The sample contains about 200,000 distinct CDR3 sequences, 90% to 95% of which appear only once. Sample: CD4+ T cells from PBMCs. V usage is TRBV4-1 and J usage is TRBJ1-5; no clear D gene. The TCR sequence derives from a human donor with multiple sclerosis. CDR3 in DNA: TGCGCCAGCAGCCAATCATCGACGGACCCAGGGCCCCAGCATTTT. This codes for CASSQSSTDPGPQHF.